The clone carrying this T cell receptor (beta chain) showed up just a few times. Its antigen is not identified. This sample stems from a study of T-cell memory formation after mild COVID-19. CDR1 and CDR2 from the germline V gene are MNHEY and SMNVEV (reference sequence). Trimming at V came to 3 bases and at J to 5 bases, leaving 3 bases not matched to a gene. The length of the CDR3 is 14 residues. TCRdb reanalysed the 5' RACE reads using MiXCR and keeps one entry per CDR3 protein. The sample contains some 100,000 distinct CDR3 sequences, over 8.5% of which appear only once. Broader study findings: Clones from the second wave (peaking day 37) had unconfirmed SARS-CoV-2 specificity. Some SARS-CoV-2-responding clones were already detected in memory before infection. CD4+ contracting clones were mainly CM and EM; CD8+ ones, EMRA.

Sequencing was done on a sample of PBMCs or a T cell subset sorted from them (not recorded which). The sequence was obtained from a man younger than 35 who had mild COVID-19 (a few samples of this study predate the infection). Cell type and time point are not known. This rearrangement joins TRBV27 to TRBJ2-3, with 9 nucleotides matching TRBD2. The CDR3 DNA follows: TGTGCCAGCAGTTTTGGTAGCGGGGGAGATACGCAGTATTTT. Translating it yields CASSFGSGGDTQYF.